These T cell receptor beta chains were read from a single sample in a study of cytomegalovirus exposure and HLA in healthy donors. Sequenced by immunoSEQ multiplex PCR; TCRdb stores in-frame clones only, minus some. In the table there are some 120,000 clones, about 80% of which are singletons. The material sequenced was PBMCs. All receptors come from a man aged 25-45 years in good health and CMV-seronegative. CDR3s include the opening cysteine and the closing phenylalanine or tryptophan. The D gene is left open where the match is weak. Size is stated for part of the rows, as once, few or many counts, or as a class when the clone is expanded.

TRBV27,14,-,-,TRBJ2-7,TGTGCCAGCAGTCCCCAGGGGCAGCACTACGAGCAGTACTTC,CASSPQGQHYEQYF
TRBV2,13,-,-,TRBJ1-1,TGTGCCACCAGAGGACGGGGGAACTTGGGAGCTTTCTTT,CATRGRGNLGAFF
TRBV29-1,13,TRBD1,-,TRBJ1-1,TGCAGCATACGGACAGGGGCCAACACTGAAGCTTTCTTT,CSIRTGANTEAFF
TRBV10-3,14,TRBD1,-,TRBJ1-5,TGTGCCATCAACTCCGACAGGGGGCATCAGCCCCAGCATTTT,CAINSDRGHQPQHF
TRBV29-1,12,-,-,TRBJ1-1,TGCAGCGTTGGAGACTTGGACAGAGAAGCTTTCTTT,CSVGDLDREAFF
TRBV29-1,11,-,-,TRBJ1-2,TGCAGTGGACAGCTAAACTATGGCTACACCTTC,CSGQLNYGYTF
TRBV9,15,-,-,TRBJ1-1,TGTGCCAGCAGCGTAAACGAGGGCAGGGGCACTGAAGCTTTCTTT,CASSVNEGRGTEAFF
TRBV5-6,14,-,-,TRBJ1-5,TGTGCCAGCAGCTCACAGGGAAACAATCAGCCCCAGCATTTT,CASSSQGNNQPQHF
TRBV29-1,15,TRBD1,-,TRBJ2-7,TGCAGCGTTATAACAGGGGATGTTGACATCTACGAGCAGTACTTC,CSVITGDVDIYEQYF
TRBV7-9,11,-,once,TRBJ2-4,TGTGCCAGCAGCTTCGAGGGCCCACAGTACTTC,CASSFEGPQYF
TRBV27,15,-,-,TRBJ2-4,TGTGCCAGCAGCCCGGAGGGGCTAACCAAAAACATTCAGTACTTC,CASSPEGLTKNIQYF
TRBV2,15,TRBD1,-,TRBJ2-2,TGTGCCAGCATCGAACGGGACAGGGCTCCCGGGGAGCTGTTTTTT,CASIERDRAPGELFF
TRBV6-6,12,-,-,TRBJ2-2,TGTGCCAGCATTAGGGGGACCGGGGAGCTGTTTTTT,CASIRGTGELFF
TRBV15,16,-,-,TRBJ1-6,TGTGCCACCAGCGCGCGGTTAGGGGAGGGGAATTCACCCCTCCACTTT,CATSARLGEGNSPLHF
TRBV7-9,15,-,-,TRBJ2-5,TGTGCCAGCAGCTCCCTCCGACTAGACCTGGAGACCCAGTACTTC,CASSSLRLDLETQYF
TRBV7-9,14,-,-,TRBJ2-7,TGTGCCAGCAGCCCTCCTCCCGGGAGTTACGAGCAGTACTTC,CASSPPPGSYEQYF
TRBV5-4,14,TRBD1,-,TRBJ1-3,TGTGCCAGCAGCTCACAGGGGGTTGGAAACACCATATATTTT,CASSSQGVGNTIYF
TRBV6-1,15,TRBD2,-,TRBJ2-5,TGTGCCAGCAGTGAAAACGGGAGGGGCCAAGAGACCCAGTACTTC,CASSENGRGQETQYF
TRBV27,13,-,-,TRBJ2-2,TGTGCCAGCAGTAGAGGGAACACCGGGGAGCTGTTTTTT,CASSRGNTGELFF
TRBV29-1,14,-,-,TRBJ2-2,TGCAGCGTTGGAGTGACAGCGAACACCGGGGAGCTGTTTTTT,CSVGVTANTGELFF
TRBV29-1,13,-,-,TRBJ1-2,TGCAGCGTCACCCCGGGGGACAACTATGGCTACACCTTC,CSVTPGDNYGYTF
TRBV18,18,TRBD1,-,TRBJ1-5,TGTGCCAGCTCACCGCAAGTCGTCAAGGGACAGGGCAATCAGCCCCAGCATTTT,CASSPQVVKGQGNQPQHF
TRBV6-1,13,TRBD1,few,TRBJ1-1,TGTGCCAGCAGCGGACAGGGTTGGACTGAAGCTTTCTTT,CASSGQGWTEAFF
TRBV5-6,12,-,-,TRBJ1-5,TGTGCCAGCAGCTTGGGTCGTCAGCCCCAGCATTTT,CASSLGRQPQHF
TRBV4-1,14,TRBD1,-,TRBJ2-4,TGCGCCAGCAGCCTGCGACAGGGGGGGGACATTCAGTACTTC,CASSLRQGGDIQYF
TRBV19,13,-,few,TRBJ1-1,TGTGCCAGTAGTATCAGGGCGGGGACTGAAGCTTTCTTT,CASSIRAGTEAFF
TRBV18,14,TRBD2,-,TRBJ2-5,TGTGCCAGCTCACCAGGGACTAGCGAAGAGACCCAGTACTTC,CASSPGTSEETQYF
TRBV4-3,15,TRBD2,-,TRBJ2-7,TGCGCCAGCAGCCCCGGACTAGCGGAGACCTACGAGCAGTACTTC,CASSPGLAETYEQYF
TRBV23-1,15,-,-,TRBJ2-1,TGCGCCAGCAGATTGAACACCATCTCCTACAATGAGCAGTTCTTC,CASRLNTISYNEQFF
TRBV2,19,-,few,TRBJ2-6,TGTGCCAGCAGTTCCCCGCTAGCGCGGATACCATCTGGGGCCAACGTCCTGACTTTC,CASSSPLARIPSGANVLTF
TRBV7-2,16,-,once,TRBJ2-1,TGTGCCAGCAGCTTAAAGACGAGGGTGTTCACCAATGAGCAGTTCTTC,CASSLKTRVFTNEQFF
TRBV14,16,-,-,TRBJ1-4,TGTGCCAGCAGCCAGCGGGGTTGGGCAACTAATGAAAAACTGTTTTTT,CASSQRGWATNEKLFF
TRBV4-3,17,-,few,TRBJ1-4,TGCGCCAGCAGCCCCCGGGGGGGAATTGGAACTAATGAAAAACTGTTTTTT,CASSPRGGIGTNEKLFF
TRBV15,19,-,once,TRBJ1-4,TGTGCCACCAGCAGAGATTTGCTTGCAGGTTACAGGAACCATGAAAAACTGTTTTTT,CATSRDLLAGYRNHEKLFF
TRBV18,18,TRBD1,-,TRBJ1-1,TGTGCCAGCTCACCGCTCGGGGTTAGAGGACAGGGAAACACTGAAGCTTTCTTT,CASSPLGVRGQGNTEAFF
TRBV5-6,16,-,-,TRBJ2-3,TGTGCCAGCAGCGGGGACTGGCCAGGGAGCACAGATACGCAGTATTTT,CASSGDWPGSTDTQYF
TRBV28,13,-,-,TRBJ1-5,TGTGCCAGCAGCCCGGGGGGTAATCAGCCCCAGCATTTT,CASSPGGNQPQHF
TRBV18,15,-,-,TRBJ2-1,TGTGCCAGCTCACAACAGGTGTATCCCTACAATGAGCAGTTCTTC,CASSQQVYPYNEQFF
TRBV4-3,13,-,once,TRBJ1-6,TGCGCCAGCAGCCAAGTCGAGGGTTCACCCCTCCACTTT,CASSQVEGSPLHF
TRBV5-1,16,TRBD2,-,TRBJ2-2,TGCGCCAGCAGCTTCCCTAGCGGGTCCAACACCGGGGAGCTGTTTTTT,CASSFPSGSNTGELFF
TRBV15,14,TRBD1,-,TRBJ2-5,TGTGCCACCAGCAAGACAGGGGCCCAAGAGACCCAGTACTTC,CATSKTGAQETQYF
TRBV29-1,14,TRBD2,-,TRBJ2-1,TGCAGCGCCGAGGGAGGACTAGCGGGAAATGAGCAGTTCTTC,CSAEGGLAGNEQFF
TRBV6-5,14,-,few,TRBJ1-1,TGTGCCAGCACTCAGCCCGGGGTGAACACTGAAGCTTTCTTT,CASTQPGVNTEAFF
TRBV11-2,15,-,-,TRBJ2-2,TGTGCCAGCAGCTTTTCGACGGGACAAACCGGGGAGCTGTTTTTT,CASSFSTGQTGELFF
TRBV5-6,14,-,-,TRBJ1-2,TGTGCCAGCAGCTTGATTGCAGGGGCGTCGAGGTACACCTTC,CASSLIAGASRYTF
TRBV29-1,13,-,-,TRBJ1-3,TGCAGCGTTGAAGATCCCCAGGGAAACACCATATATTTT,CSVEDPQGNTIYF
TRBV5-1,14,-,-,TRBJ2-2,TGCGCCAGCCGTAGGGGTTCGAACACCGGGGAGCTGTTTTTT,CASRRGSNTGELFF
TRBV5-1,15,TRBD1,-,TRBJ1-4,TGCGCCAGCAGCCCACAGGGGAGTAGGGATGAAAAACTGTTTTTT,CASSPQGSRDEKLFF